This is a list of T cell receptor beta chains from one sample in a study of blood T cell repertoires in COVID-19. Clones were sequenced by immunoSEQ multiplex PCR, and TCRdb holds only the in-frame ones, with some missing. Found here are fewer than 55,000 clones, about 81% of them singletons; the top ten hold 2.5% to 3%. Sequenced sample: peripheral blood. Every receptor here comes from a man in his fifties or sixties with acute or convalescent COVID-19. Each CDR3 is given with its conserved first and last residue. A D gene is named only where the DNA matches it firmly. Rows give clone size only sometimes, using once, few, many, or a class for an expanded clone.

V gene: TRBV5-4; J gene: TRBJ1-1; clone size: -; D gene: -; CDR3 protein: CASSQDTYVNTEAFF; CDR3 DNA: TGTGCCAGCAGCCAGGACACCTACGTGAACACTGAAGCTTTCTTT
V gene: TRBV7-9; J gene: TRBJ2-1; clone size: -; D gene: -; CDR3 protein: CASSGLGDYNEQFF; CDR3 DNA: TGTGCCAGCTCGGGACTGGGTGACTACAATGAGCAGTTCTTC
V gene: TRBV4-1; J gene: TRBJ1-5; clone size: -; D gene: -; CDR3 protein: CASSQERQAGNSNQPQHF; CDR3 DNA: TGCGCCAGCAGCCAAGAAAGACAGGCCGGGAATAGCAATCAGCCCCAGCATTTT
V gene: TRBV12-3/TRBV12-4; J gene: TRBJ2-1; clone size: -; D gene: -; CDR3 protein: CATMGAPTNEQFF; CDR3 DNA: TGTGCCACCATGGGGGCTCCCACCAATGAGCAGTTCTTC
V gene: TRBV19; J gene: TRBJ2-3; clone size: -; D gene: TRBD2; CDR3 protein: CASTSGSGRTDTQYF; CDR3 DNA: TGTGCCAGTACCAGCGGTAGCGGGAGGACAGATACGCAGTATTTT
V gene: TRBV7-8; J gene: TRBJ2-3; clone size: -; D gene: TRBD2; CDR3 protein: CASSLVSGGSADTQYF; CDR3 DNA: TGTGCCAGCAGCTTAGTCTCCGGGGGGAGCGCAGATACGCAGTATTTT
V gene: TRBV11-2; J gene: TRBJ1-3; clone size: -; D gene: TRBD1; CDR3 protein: CASSSGQVSGNTIYF; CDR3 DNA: TGTGCCAGCAGCTCCGGACAGGTCTCTGGAAACACCATATATTTT
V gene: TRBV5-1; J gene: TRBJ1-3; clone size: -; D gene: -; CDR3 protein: CASSFATGGGNTIYF; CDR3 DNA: TGCGCCAGCAGCTTCGCTACGGGTGGAGGAAACACCATATATTTT
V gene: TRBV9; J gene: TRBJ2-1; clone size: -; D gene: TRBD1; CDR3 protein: CASSGQGGEQFF; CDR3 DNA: TGTGCCAGCAGTGGACAGGGCGGTGAGCAGTTCTTC
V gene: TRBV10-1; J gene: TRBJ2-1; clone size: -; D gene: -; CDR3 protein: CASSRAEGQFHEQFF; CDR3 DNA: TGCGCCAGCAGCCGCGCGGAGGGCCAGTTCCATGAGCAGTTCTTC
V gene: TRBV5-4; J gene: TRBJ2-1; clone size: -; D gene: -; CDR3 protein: CASSLDGELEQFF; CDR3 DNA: TGTGCCAGCAGCTTGGACGGGGAGCTGGAGCAGTTCTTC
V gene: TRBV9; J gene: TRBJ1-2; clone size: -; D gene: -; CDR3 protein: CASSPRERGYGYTF; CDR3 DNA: TGTGCCAGCAGCCCAAGGGAAAGGGGATATGGCTACACCTTC
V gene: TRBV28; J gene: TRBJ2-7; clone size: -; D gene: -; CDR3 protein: CASSLSPTGAYEQYF; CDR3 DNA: TGTGCCAGCAGTTTGAGTCCGACAGGTGCCTACGAGCAGTACTTC
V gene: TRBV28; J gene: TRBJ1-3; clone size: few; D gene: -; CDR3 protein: CASSSDWTLIRAIYF; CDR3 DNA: TGTGCCAGCAGTTCGGACTGGACTCTTATTAGGGCCATATATTTT
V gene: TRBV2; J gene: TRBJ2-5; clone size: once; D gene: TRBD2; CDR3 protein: CASKLAFQETQYF; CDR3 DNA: TGTGCCAGCAAACTAGCGTTCCAAGAGACCCAGTACTTC
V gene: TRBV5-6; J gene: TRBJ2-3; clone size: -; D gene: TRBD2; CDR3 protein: CASSVSGTRDTQYF; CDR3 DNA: TGTGCCAGCAGCGTGAGCGGGACCCGAGATACGCAGTATTTT
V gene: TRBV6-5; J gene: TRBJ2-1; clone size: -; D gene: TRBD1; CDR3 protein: CASSWDRGNDNEQFF; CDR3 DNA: TGTGCCAGCAGTTGGGACAGGGGAAACGACAATGAGCAGTTCTTC
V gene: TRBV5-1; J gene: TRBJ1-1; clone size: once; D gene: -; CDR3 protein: CASSPRVISPDPEAFF; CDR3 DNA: TGCGCCAGCAGTCCCAGGGTGATATCCCCCGACCCTGAAGCTTTCTTT
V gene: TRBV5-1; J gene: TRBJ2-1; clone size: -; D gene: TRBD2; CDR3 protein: CASSLAQAGGAEQFF; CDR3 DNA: TGCGCCAGCAGCTTAGCTCAAGCGGGAGGGGCTGAGCAGTTCTTC
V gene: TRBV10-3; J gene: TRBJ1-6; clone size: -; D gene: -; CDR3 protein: CAISEDSGGSYNSPLHF; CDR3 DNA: TGTGCCATCAGTGAGGACTCCGGAGGCTCCTATAATTCACCCCTCCACTTT
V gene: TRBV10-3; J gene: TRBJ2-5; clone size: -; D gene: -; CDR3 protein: CAIGGSWETQYF; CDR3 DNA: TGTGCCATCGGGGGGAGTTGGGAGACCCAGTACTTC
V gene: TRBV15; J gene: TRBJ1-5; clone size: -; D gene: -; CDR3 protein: CATSRDPGIGQPQHF; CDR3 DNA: TGTGCCACCAGCAGAGATCCCGGGATCGGGCAGCCCCAGCATTTT
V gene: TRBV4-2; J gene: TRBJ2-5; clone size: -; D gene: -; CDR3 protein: CASSQPGTLETQYF; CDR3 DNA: TGTGCCAGCAGCCAGCCCGGGACATTGGAGACCCAGTACTTC
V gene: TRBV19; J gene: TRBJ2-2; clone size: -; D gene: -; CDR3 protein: CASSRQRYTTGELFF; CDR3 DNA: TGTGCCAGTAGTAGACAGAGATATACGACCGGGGAGCTGTTTTTT
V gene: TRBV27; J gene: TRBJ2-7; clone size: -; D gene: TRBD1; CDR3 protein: CASSFQGAHEQYF; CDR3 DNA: TGTGCCAGCAGTTTTCAGGGGGCTCACGAGCAGTACTTC
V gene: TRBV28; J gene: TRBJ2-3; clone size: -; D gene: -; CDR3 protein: CASSFEAGLPDTQYF; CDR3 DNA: TGTGCCAGCAGTTTCGAGGCAGGGCTCCCAGATACGCAGTATTTT
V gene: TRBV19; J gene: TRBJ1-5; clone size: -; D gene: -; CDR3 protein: CASMGREGQPQHF; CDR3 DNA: TGTGCCAGTATGGGGAGGGAGGGGCAGCCCCAGCATTTT
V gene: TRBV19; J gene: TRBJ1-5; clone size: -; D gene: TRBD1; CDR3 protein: CASRDRVQQPQHF; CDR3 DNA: TGTGCCAGTAGGGACAGGGTCCAGCAGCCCCAGCATTTT
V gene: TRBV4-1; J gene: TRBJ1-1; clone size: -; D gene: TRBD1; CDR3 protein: CASSQDQLYRDRGILNTEAFF; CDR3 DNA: TGCGCCAGCAGCCAAGATCAATTGTATCGGGACAGGGGGATTTTGAACACTGAAGCTTTCTTT
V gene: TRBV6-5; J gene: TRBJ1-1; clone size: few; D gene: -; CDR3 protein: CASRRNTEAFF; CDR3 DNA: TGTGCCAGCAGGAGGAACACTGAAGCTTTCTTT
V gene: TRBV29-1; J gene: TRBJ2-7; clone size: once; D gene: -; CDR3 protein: CSVWSGGSYEQYF; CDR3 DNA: TGCAGCGTTTGGTCAGGAGGTTCCTACGAGCAGTACTTC
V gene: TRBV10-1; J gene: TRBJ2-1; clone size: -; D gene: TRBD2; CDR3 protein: CASSEGLAVHNEQFF; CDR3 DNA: TGCGCCAGCAGTGAGGGACTAGCGGTCCACAATGAGCAGTTCTTC
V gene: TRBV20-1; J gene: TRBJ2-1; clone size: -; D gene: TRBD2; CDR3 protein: CSASEGTSGYNEQFF; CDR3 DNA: TGCAGTGCTAGTGAGGGGACTAGTGGGTACAATGAGCAGTTCTTC
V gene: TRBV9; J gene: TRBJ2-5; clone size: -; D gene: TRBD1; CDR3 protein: CASSVGTGGTLQETQYF; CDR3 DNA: TGTGCCAGCAGCGTCGGGACAGGGGGGACCCTCCAAGAGACCCAGTACTTC
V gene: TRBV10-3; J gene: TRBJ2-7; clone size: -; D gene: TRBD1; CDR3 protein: CAISGTGQGGYEQYF; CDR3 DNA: TGTGCCATCAGTGGGACGGGACAGGGGGGCTACGAGCAGTACTTC
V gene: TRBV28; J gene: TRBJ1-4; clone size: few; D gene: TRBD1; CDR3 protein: CASTLGQGYEKLFF; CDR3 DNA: TGTGCCAGCACCCTGGGACAGGGCTATGAAAAACTGTTTTTT
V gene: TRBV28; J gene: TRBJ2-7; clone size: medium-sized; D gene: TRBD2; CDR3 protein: CASSPGRGRLHEQYF; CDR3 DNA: TGTGCCAGCAGTCCCGGGCGGGGGAGGCTGCACGAGCAGTACTTC
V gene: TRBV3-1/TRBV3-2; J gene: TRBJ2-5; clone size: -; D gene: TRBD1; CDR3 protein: CASSQDGTGTIETQYF; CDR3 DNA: TGTGCCAGCAGCCAAGATGGGACAGGGACTATAGAGACCCAGTACTTC
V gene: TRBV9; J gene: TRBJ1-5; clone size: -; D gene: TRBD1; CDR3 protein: CASSPGTGFSNQPQHF; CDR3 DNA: TGTGCCAGCAGCCCAGGGACAGGCTTTAGCAATCAGCCCCAGCATTTT
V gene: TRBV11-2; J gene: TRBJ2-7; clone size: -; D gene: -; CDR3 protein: CASSYDTGIYEQYF; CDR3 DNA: TGTGCCAGCAGTTACGACACGGGGATCTACGAGCAGTACTTC
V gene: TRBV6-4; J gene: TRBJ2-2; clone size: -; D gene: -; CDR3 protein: CASSDPTPGIGDTGELFF; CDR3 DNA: TGTGCCAGCAGTGACCCCACGCCGGGAATTGGCGACACCGGGGAGCTGTTTTTT
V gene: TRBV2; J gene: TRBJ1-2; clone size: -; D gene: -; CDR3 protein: CASSEEVYGGYTF; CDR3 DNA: TGTGCCAGCAGTGAAGAAGTCTATGGTGGCTACACCTTC
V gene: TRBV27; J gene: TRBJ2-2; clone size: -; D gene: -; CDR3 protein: CASRDKYTGELFF; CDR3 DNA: TGTGCCAGCAGAGACAAGTACACCGGGGAGCTGTTTTTT
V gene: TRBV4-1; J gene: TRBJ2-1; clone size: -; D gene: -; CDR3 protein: CASSTRLILAYNEQFF; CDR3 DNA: TGCGCCAGCAGCACGAGACTGATACTCGCCTACAATGAGCAGTTCTTC
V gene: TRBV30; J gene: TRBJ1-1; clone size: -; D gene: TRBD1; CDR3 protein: CAWTGDREHSEAFF; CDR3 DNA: TGTGCCTGGACTGGGGACAGGGAGCACTCTGAAGCTTTCTTT
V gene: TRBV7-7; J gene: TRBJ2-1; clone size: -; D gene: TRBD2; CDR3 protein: CASSQGLAGEGEQFF; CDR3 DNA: TGTGCTAGCAGCCAGGGACTAGCGGGAGAGGGTGAGCAGTTCTTC
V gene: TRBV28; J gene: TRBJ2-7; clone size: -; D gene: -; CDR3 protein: CASSLWGDYEQYF; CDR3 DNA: TGTGCCAGCAGTTTGTGGGGAGACTACGAGCAGTACTTC
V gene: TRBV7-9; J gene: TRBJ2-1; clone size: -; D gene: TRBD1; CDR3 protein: CASRPEGQGGYNEQFF; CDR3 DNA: TGTGCCAGCAGGCCGGAGGGACAGGGAGGCTACAATGAGCAGTTCTTC
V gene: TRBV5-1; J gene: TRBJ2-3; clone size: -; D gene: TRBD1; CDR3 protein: CASSLPGQGASDTQYF; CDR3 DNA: TGCGCCAGCAGCTTACCGGGACAGGGGGCTTCAGATACGCAGTATTTT
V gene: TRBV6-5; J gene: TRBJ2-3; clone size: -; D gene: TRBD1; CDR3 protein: CASTGGVGTDTQYF; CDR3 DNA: TGTGCCAGTACAGGGGGCGTGGGCACAGATACGCAGTATTTT